One sample yielded the 2 T cell receptor beta chains listed below, sequenced in a study of T-cell memory formation after mild COVID-19. Via MiXCR, TCRdb re-called the 5' RACE reads, giving one row per CDR3 protein. This sample carries 550,000 to 600,000 distinct CDR3 sequences, roughly a fifth of them seen once, and the ten largest clones take 8.4%. The sample comprised PBMCs or a T cell subset sorted from them (not recorded which). The source of these receptors is an adult woman who had mild COVID-19 (a few samples of this study predate the infection). Cell type and time point are not known.

V is TRBV6-5 and J is TRBJ1-6, with D perhaps TRBD1 (5 bases). The length of the CDR3 is 14 residues. Germline CDR1 is MNHEY and CDR2 is SVGAGI. V was pared by 0 bases and J by 10 bases, with 10 bases between. CDR3 in amino acids: CASSYSGPESPLHF. The CDR3 DNA is TGTGCCAGCAGTTACTCGGGACCGGAATCACCCCTCCACTTT.

The gene calls are TRBV5-1 and TRBJ1-4; 8 bases align to TRBD1. The trim removed 4 bases at V and 8 bases at J, leaving 4 bases unmatched. The V gene's germline CDR1 is SGHRS and CDR2 YFSETQ. The CDR3 covers 13 residues. In nucleotides, the CDR3 is TGCGCCAGCAGCGCCCGGACAGGGGAAAAACTGTTTTTT. This translates into CASSARTGEKLFF.